The clone carrying this TCR beta chain was recorded many times. This entry belongs to a study of early T cells in non-severe SARS-CoV-2 infection. For the study at large: Sequenced material consisted of bulk RNA (from unsorted whole blood), and chains were unpaired.

Unique molecular identifiers were added to individual cDNA molecules. MiXCR, applied by TCRdb to the 5' RACE reads, yields one record per CDR3 protein. This table holds tens of thousands of distinct CDR3 sequences, around 12% found once. The CDR3 covers 16 residues. V dropped 4 bases and J dropped 0 bases, with 13 bases sitting between them. The chain employs TRBV12-3 or TRBV12-4 and TRBJ1-3; D perhaps matches TRBD1 (5 bases). This clonotype originated in an adult who was a healthcare worker with PCR-confirmed SARS-CoV-2 infection or an uninfected control (not recorded which). Source material: whole blood. CDR3 loop: CASSSQGFGSGNTIYF. CDR3 DNA: TGTGCCAGCAGTTCCCAGGGATTCGGCTCTGGAAACACCATATATTTT.